This entry describes one T cell receptor (beta chain). Its matching antigen is unknown. Profiled with immunoSEQ multiplex PCR; TCRdb holds only in-frame clones, not every one. The table records some 1,900,000 clones, just under 95% of them present only once. The germline V gene encodes CDR1 SQVTM and CDR2 ANQGSEA. CDR3 length: 15 amino acids. The V gene end was trimmed by 2 bases and the J gene end by 4 bases; junction bases not matched to a gene: 7. The data stem from a study of shared clonotypes between healthy human individuals. About the research overall: Every donor yielded three CD4 naive, three CD4 memory, two CD8 naive and one CD8 memory plate. General observations from the study: Depth of sequencing was expected to influence donor clonotype sharing.

Naivety among CD8 cells was defined by CD45RO negativity and positive CCR7 selection, thereby excluding terminally differentiated effector memory CD45RA+ cells. Source material: naive CD8+ T cells sorted from blood. V usage is TRBV29-1 and J usage is TRBJ2-3; 9 nucleotides line up with TRBD1. The origin of this receptor is a man aged 18 to 29 in good health. This CDR3 is CSVELGTGRPDTQYF. The CDR3 nucleotides are TGCAGCGTTGAACTGGGGACAGGGAGGCCAGATACGCAGTATTTT.